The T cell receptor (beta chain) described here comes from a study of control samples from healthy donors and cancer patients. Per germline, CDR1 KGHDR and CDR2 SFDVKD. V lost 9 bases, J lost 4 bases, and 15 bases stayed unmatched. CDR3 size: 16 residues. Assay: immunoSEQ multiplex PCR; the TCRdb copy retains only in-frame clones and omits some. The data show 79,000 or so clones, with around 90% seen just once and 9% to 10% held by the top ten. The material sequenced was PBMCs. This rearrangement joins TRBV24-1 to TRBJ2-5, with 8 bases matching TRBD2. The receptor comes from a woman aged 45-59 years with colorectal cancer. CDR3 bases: TGTGCCACCGGCAGTGGCGACGGGGGGGCCGTAGAGACCCAGTACTTC. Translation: CATGSGDGGAVETQYF.